What follows are 11 T cell receptor beta chains derived from one specimen sequenced in a study of CD8 T cells in ankylosing spondylitis. Findings and limits, study-wide: Among TCR beta sequences, a motif of about 8 highly homologous variants appeared characteristic of ankylosing spondylitis blood.

Their specific antigens are unknown. Each CDR3 protein gets one entry after TCRdb re-called the 5' RACE reads with MiXCR. The sample lists fewer than 500,000 distinct CDR3 sequences; roughly a quarter were seen once. Material: blood, either unsorted or a sorted T cell fraction (not recorded which). The receptor source for this set is a male donor with ankylosing spondylitis.

The rearrangement links TRBV20-1 to TRBJ2-7; 8 bases agree with TRBD2. This CDR3 is 14 amino acids long. The V gene end was trimmed by 3 bases and the J gene end by 3 bases; junction bases not matched to a gene: 7. Germline CDR1 is DFQATT and CDR2 is SNEGSKA (reference sequence). The CDR3 sequence is CSASPPSGSYEQYF. For the CDR3, the DNA is TGCAGTGCTAGCCCCCCCAGCGGGAGCTACGAGCAGTACTTC.

In its sample, this clonotype was seen many times. The rearrangement uses TRBV10-3 and TRBJ2-5; no reliable D call. V lost 0 bases to trimming and J lost 2 bases, with 10 bases between them. This CDR3 is 15 amino acids long. Germline V gene lookup returns CDR1 ENHRY and CDR2 SYGVKD. The CDR3 nucleotides read TGTGCCATCAGTGAGTCTTCACTGGCTCAAGAGACCCAGTACTTC. This codes for CAISESSLAQETQYF.

The CDR3 here is CASSVLYRDTQYF. The CDR3 region has the DNA TGTGCCAGCAGCGTCCTATATAGGGATACGCAGTATTTT. The rearrangement joins TRBV2 to TRBJ2-3; D not resolved. The germline V gene encodes CDR1 SNHLY and CDR2 FYNNEI. The CDR3 is 13 amino acids. Trimming took off 6 bases at V and 6 bases at J, with 13 bases between the two ends.

This clonotype was counted only a few times. V usage is TRBV24-1 and J usage is TRBJ2-5, with D perhaps matching TRBD1 (6 bases). This CDR3 has 13 residues. The V end lost 4 bases, the J end lost 4 bases, and 9 bases lay between the germline ends. Germline lookup yields CDR1 KGHDR and CDR2 SFDVKD. CDR3 in DNA: TGTGCCACCAGTGAGACAGGAATAGAGACCCAGTACTTC. This encodes CATSETGIETQYF.

V gene TRBV20-1 combines with J gene TRBJ1-1, with 8 bases fitting TRBD1. Germline CDR1 DFQATT, CDR2 SNEGSKA (reference sequence). The CDR3 runs 12 residues. V dropped 6 bases and J dropped 6; count of bases not matched to a gene: 6. The DNA for the CDR3 is TGCAGTGCCTGGGGGACAGGACCTGAAGCTTTCTTT. Translated: CSAWGTGPEAFF.

The chain has TRBV4-1 and TRBJ2-2, with no clear D. CDR1 and CDR2 from the germline V gene are MGHRA and YSYEKL. Trimming took off 0 bases at V and 4 bases at J, with 12 bases between the two ends. This CDR3 has 16 amino acids. The CDR3 loop reads CASSQDQSRPTGELFF. DNA for the CDR3: TGCGCCAGCAGCCAAGATCAATCCAGGCCCACCGGGGAGCTGTTTTTT.

The chain links TRBV20-1 to TRBJ1-6; D unclear. The CDR3 covers 13 residues. Trimming shortened V by 2 bases and J by 10 bases, and 12 bases separated the two germline ends. The germline V gene has CDR1 DFQATT and CDR2 SNEGSKA (reference sequence). DNA for the CDR3: TGCAGTGCTAGAAGCACGTCGAGATCACCCCTCCACTTT. Its protein product is CSARSTSRSPLHF.

This chain joins TRBV7-9 and TRBJ2-1, with 11 bases that match TRBD2. The J segment lost 7 bases and the V segment lost 0 bases, leaving 5 bases of the junction unmatched. The CDR3 has 16 residues. The germline V gene has CDR1 SEHNR and CDR2 FQNEAQ (reference sequence). CDR3 DNA sequence: TGTGCCAGCAGCTTAGCCCTAGCGGGAGGTGTAAATGAGCAGTTCTTC. This gives the protein CASSLALAGGVNEQFF.

The V call is TRBV6-6, the J call TRBJ2-1; tentative D call: TRBD2 (5 bases). The germline V and J ends were trimmed by 4 bases and 10 bases, with 11 bases remaining between them. The germline V gene encodes CDR1 MNHNY and CDR2 SVGAGI (reference sequence). The length of the CDR3 is 12 residues. The CDR3 DNA reads as TGTGCCAGCAGTTCCTTGGCGGGCGAGCAGTTCTTC. It is translated as CASSSLAGEQFF.

This rearrangement joins TRBV29-1 to TRBJ2-3; 7 nucleotides line up with TRBD2. Looked up from germline, CDR1 is SQVTM and CDR2 is ANQGSEA. This CDR3 is built from 14 residues. J was trimmed by 4 bases and V by 7 bases; bases with no gene match: 11. For the CDR3, the DNA is TGCAGCGGAACCGGGACTACCGGGGCAGATACGCAGTATTTT. Translated: CSGTGTTGADTQYF.

The chain recombines TRBV20-1 with TRBJ2-3; 7 nucleotides align to TRBD1. The length of the CDR3 is 14 residues. Germline CDR1 and CDR2: DFQATT and SNEGSKA (reference sequence). V lost 0 bases, J lost 6 bases, and 6 bases stayed unmatched. The CDR3 region is CSARDRQGADTQYF. The CDR3 region has the DNA TGCAGTGCTAGAGATCGACAGGGCGCGGATACGCAGTATTTT.